The 20 T cell receptor beta chains listed next were all sequenced from one sample in a study of blood T cell repertoires in COVID-19. Data came from immunoSEQ multiplex PCR; TCRdb stores just in-frame clones and leaves some out. Among 95,000 to 150,000 clones listed, about four fifths were seen once. The sample comprised peripheral blood. Receptor source: a woman aged 70-85 years with acute or convalescent COVID-19.

In this sample, this clone turned up a few times. The chain couples TRBV2 to TRBJ1-2, with no clear D. Germline V CDR1 and CDR2: SNHLY, FYNNEI. Trimming stripped 6 bases from V and 12 bases from J, with 14 bases between. The CDR3 extends over 11 amino acids. DNA of the CDR3: TGTGCCAGCAGCCTGGAGGCAGAGCACACCTTC. Amino acids: CASSLEAEHTF.

The chain links TRBV5-4 to TRBJ2-2, with 8 bases that match TRBD1. V was pared by 5 bases and J by 1 base, with 4 bases of the junction left unmatched. The germline gives CDR1 SGHNT, CDR2 YYREEE (reference sequence). The CDR3 length is 15 residues. CDR3 amino acids: CASRPGTGNTGELFF. As DNA, the CDR3 is TGTGCCAGCAGACCCGGGACAGGGAACACCGGGGAGCTGTTTTTT.

This clone was counted between two and nine times. The chain joins TRBV19 to TRBJ1-6; 8 positions match TRBD1. This CDR3 comprises 17 residues. Trimming took 6 bases from V and 3 from J; bases not matched to a gene: 10. Germline loops: CDR1 LNHDA, CDR2 SQIVND (reference sequence). The CDR3 DNA reads as TGTGCCAGTAGGACAGGGGCGGGGATGGGCTATAATTCACCCCTCCACTTT. Its protein is CASRTGAGMGYNSPLHF.

This chain joins TRBV5-6 and TRBJ2-6, with a tentative D call TRBD1 (5 bases). Germline lookup yields CDR1 SGHDT and CDR2 YYEEEE. Trimming stripped 2 bases from V and 4 bases from J, with 7 bases between. CDR3 length: 14 amino acids. Here the CDR3 DNA reads TGTGCCAGCAGCTTTCAGGGAGGGGCCAACGTCCTGACTTTC. Amino acids: CASSFQGGANVLTF.

This clone turned up a few times. The chain couples TRBV18 to TRBJ1-5; D gene ambiguous. With 3 bases removed from V and 6 bases from J, the gap between germline ends came to 12 bases. Looked up from germline, CDR1 is KGHSH and CDR2 is LQKENI. CDR3 length: 14 residues. The CDR3 DNA follows: TGTGCCAGCTCACCTAATCTGGAGGTTCAGCCCCAGCATTTT. This translates into CASSPNLEVQPQHF.

V usage is TRBV3-1 (or the pseudogene TRBV3-2) and J usage is TRBJ2-2, with 9 bases that match TRBD1. V shed 1 base, J shed 5 bases, and the junction held 8 bases outside the gene matches. The CDR3 spans 17 residues. The germline V gene encodes CDR1 LGHDT and CDR2 YNNKEL (reference sequence). CDR3 in DNA: TGTGCCAGCAGCCAAGGAAGGGGACAGGGATGGACCGGGGAGCTGTTTTTT. This gives the protein CASSQGRGQGWTGELFF.

J is TRBJ2-3 and V is TRBV11-2; D is perhaps TRBD2 (6 bases). In germline, CDR1 is SGHAT, CDR2 FQNNGV. This CDR3 is built from 15 residues. Trimming cost V 6 bases and J 0 bases, with 13 bases left between them. CDR3 amino acids: CASRIGLTSTDTQYF. CDR3 sequence (DNA): TGTGCCAGCAGGATCGGACTAACTAGCACAGATACGCAGTATTTT.

V usage is TRBV2 and J usage is TRBJ2-5, with D possibly being TRBD1 (6 bases). Trimming cost V 6 bases and J 7 bases, with 18 bases left between them. CDR1 and CDR2 (germline): SNHLY, FYNNEI. CDR3 length: 14 residues. The CDR3 is CASSPGTRSMTQYF. As DNA, the CDR3 is TGTGCCAGCAGCCCGGGGACACGAAGCATGACCCAGTACTTC.

The V gene is TRBV7-2, the J gene TRBJ1-2; 9 nucleotides align to TRBD1. Germline values: CDR1 SGHTA, CDR2 FQGNSA. The CDR3 consists of 15 residues. With V trimmed by 2 bases and J by 2 bases, 3 bases remained unmatched. CDR3 DNA: TGTGCCAGCAGCTTACCCGGACAGGGGAACTATGGCTACACCTTC. This encodes CASSLPGQGNYGYTF.

This clone appeared a single time. V and J are TRBV4-2 and TRBJ1-1, with D maybe TRBD1 (6 bases). The CDR3 length is 15 residues. Deletions cut 4 bases from V and 0 bases from J, with 12 bases between. CDR1 is LGHNA and CDR2 is YNFKEQ in the germline V gene. The CDR3 sequence: CASSPSRQVNTEAFF. The CDR3 DNA sequence: TGTGCCAGCAGCCCCAGCCGACAGGTGAACACTGAAGCTTTCTTT.

This rearrangement joins TRBV11-2 to TRBJ1-5, with a possible D match to TRBD1 (5 bases). The CDR3 extends over 15 amino acids. Looked up from germline, CDR1 is SGHAT and CDR2 is FQNNGV. V was trimmed by 5 bases and J by 3 bases, leaving 14 bases between them. CDR3 sequence: CASSLTMTVNQPQHF. CDR3 DNA sequence: TGTGCCAGCAGCCTAACAATGACAGTCAATCAGCCCCAGCATTTT. The whole variable domain, remainder taken from reference TRBV11-2 and TRBJ1-5, is EAGVAQSPRYKIIEKRQSVAFWCNPISGHATLYWYQQILGQGPKLLIQFQNNGVVDDSQLPKDRFSAERLKGVDSTLKIQPAKLEDSAVYLCASSLTMTVNQPQHFGDGTRLSIL.

The genes are TRBV7-3 and TRBJ2-1, with 9 bases lining up with TRBD1. Germline trimming cut 0 bases from V and 5 bases from J; bases unmatched to any gene: 8. CDR1 is SGHTA and CDR2 is FQGTGA in the germline V gene. This CDR3 has 17 residues. DNA for the CDR3: TGTGCCAGCAGCTTAACGCTGGGGGACAGGGTTAACAATGAGCAGTTCTTC. Translating it yields CASSLTLGDRVNNEQFF.

This clone appeared a single time. The gene calls are TRBV7-6 and TRBJ2-3; 8 bases agree with TRBD1. CDR1 and CDR2 from the germline V gene are SGHVS and FNYEAQ. The CDR3 loop spans 15 amino acids. With 5 bases clipped from V and 1 base from J, the junction kept 5 bases outside the gene matches. The CDR3 region is CASSPQTGGTDTQYF. Written as DNA, the CDR3 is TGTGCCAGCAGCCCCCAGACAGGGGGCACAGATACGCAGTATTTT. Drawing the rest from reference TRBV7-6 and TRBJ2-3, the complete variable domain is GAGVSQSPRYKVTKRGQDVALRCDPISGHVSLYWYRQALGQGPEFLTYFNYEAQQDKSGLPNDRFSAERPEGSISTLTIQRTEQRDSAMYRCASSPQTGGTDTQYFGPGTRLTVL.

This chain uses TRBV7-9 with TRBJ1-3; TRBD1 agrees at 8 bases. Germline V gene data show CDR1 as SEHNR and CDR2 as FQNEAQ (reference sequence). V was clipped by 0 bases and J by 8 bases; unmatched bases: 6. The CDR3 totals 15 residues. CDR3 nucleotide sequence: TGTGCCAGCAGCTTAGCTGGGCAGGGGGCGGACACCATATATTTT. Amino acid sequence: CASSLAGQGADTIYF.

The chain is built from TRBV7-2 and TRBJ1-2; 8 bases line up with TRBD1. Trimming removed 5 bases from V and 5 bases from J; junction bases left unmatched: 4. Germline V CDR1 and CDR2: SGHTA, FQGNSA. This CDR3 has 13 residues. CDR3 protein: CASSKGQGYGYTF. The CDR3 nucleotides read TGTGCCAGCAGCAAAGGACAGGGTTATGGCTACACCTTC.

This clone occurred once. The V and J genes are TRBV2 and TRBJ1-2; 8 nucleotides match TRBD1. The CDR3 is made up of 12 amino acids. Germline trimming cut 6 bases from V and 8 bases from J; bases unmatched to any gene: 5. Per germline, CDR1 SNHLY and CDR2 FYNNEI. In nucleotides, the CDR3 is TGTGCCAGCAGGCAGGGGGCGCACGGCTACACCTTC. Its protein is CASRQGAHGYTF.

This clone was picked up a small number of times. The chain employs TRBV2 and TRBJ1-5, with 9 nucleotides matching TRBD1. The CDR3 contains 16 residues. The V segment lost 5 bases and the J segment 4 bases; nucleotides outside the gene matches: 9. Germline values: CDR1 SNHLY, CDR2 FYNNEI. The CDR3 nucleotides are TGTGCCAGCAGTTTGTGGGACAGGGTCTCGAATCAGCCCCAGCATTTT. It codes for CASSLWDRVSNQPQHF.

This sequence joins TRBV5-4 and TRBJ2-1; TRBD2 agrees at 11 bases. This CDR3 is built from 16 residues. Germline CDR1 reads SGHNT; CDR2 reads YYREEE (reference sequence). J was trimmed by 6 bases and V by 4 bases; bases with no gene match: 9. In DNA form, the CDR3 reads TGTGCCAGCAGCAGATCGATTACTAGCGGGGGCAATGAGCAGTTCTTC. This translates into CASSRSITSGGNEQFF.

This clone came up once. The rearrangement uses TRBV18 and TRBJ2-3; 7 bases map to TRBD2. The CDR3 has 15 residues. Germline loops: CDR1 KGHSH, CDR2 LQKENI. The junction had 14 bases not matched to a gene; V was cut back by 8 bases and J by 6 bases. CDR3 DNA: TGTGCCAGCCGTGTCCCGGGACTATCTCTGGATACGCAGTATTTT. Residues: CASRVPGLSLDTQYF.

The chain combines TRBV7-2 with TRBJ2-7; 11 positions agree with TRBD2. Looked up from germline, CDR1 is SGHTA and CDR2 is FQGNSA. The CDR3 runs to 17 residues. The junction had 11 bases not matched to a gene; V was cut back by 2 bases and J by 5 bases. CDR3: CASSLLSGGALEHEQYF. The CDR3, as DNA: TGTGCCAGCAGCTTACTTAGCGGGGGGGCCCTCGAGCACGAGCAGTACTTC. Combining the CDR3 with reference TRBV7-2 and TRBJ2-7 gives the whole variable domain GAGVSQSPSNKVTEKGKDVELRCDPISGHTALYWYRQSLGQGLEFLIYFQGNSAPDKSGLPSDRFSAERTGGSVSTLTIQRTQQEDSAVYLCASSLLSGGALEHEQYFGPGTRLTVT.